A selection of T cell receptor beta chains follows, all from one sample in a study of T cells in tumors after PD-1 blockade. The data were produced by immunoSEQ multiplex PCR, yet TCRdb's version contains in-frame clones alone and is incomplete. The sample includes fewer than 50,000 clones, 81% of them seen just once. Sequencing used PBMCs, obtained before anti-PD-1 treatment. These TCRs come from a human donor with basal cell carcinoma. CDR3s include the opening cysteine and the closing phenylalanine or tryptophan. Each record gives: J gene, V gene, clone size, D gene, CDR3 DNA, CDR3 protein. The D gene is left open where the match is weak. Size is stated for part of the rows, as once, few or many counts, or as a class when the clone is expanded.

j_call: TRBJ1-2
v_call: TRBV18
clone_size: NA
d_call: NA
cdr3_nt: TGTGCCAGCTCACCGCTCCGGGACACTAACTATGGCTACACCTTC
cdr3_aa: CASSPLRDTNYGYTF

j_call: TRBJ1-2
v_call: TRBV5-1
clone_size: few
d_call: NA
cdr3_nt: TGCGCCAGCAGCTTGGCCGAAGGGGGAGGCTACACCTTC
cdr3_aa: CASSLAEGGGYTF

j_call: TRBJ2-7
v_call: TRBV7-9
clone_size: NA
d_call: NA
cdr3_nt: TGTGCCAGCAGCCCTAGGGAGACCTACGAGCAGTACTTC
cdr3_aa: CASSPRETYEQYF

j_call: TRBJ2-5
v_call: TRBV29-1
clone_size: NA
d_call: NA
cdr3_nt: TGCAGCGTTGAGGTTCCGGCCCCGACCCAGTACTTC
cdr3_aa: CSVEVPAPTQYF

j_call: TRBJ1-2
v_call: TRBV6-5
clone_size: NA
d_call: TRBD1
cdr3_nt: TGTGCCAGCAGTACATCAGGGGGCTATGGCTACACCTTC
cdr3_aa: CASSTSGGYGYTF

j_call: TRBJ2-2
v_call: TRBV3-1/TRBV3-2
clone_size: NA
d_call: NA
cdr3_nt: TGTGCCAGCAGCCTCAGGGAGACCGGGGAGCTGTTTTTT
cdr3_aa: CASSLRETGELFF

j_call: TRBJ2-3
v_call: TRBV13
clone_size: few
d_call: NA
cdr3_nt: TGTGCCAGCAGCTACGAAGATACGCAGTATTTT
cdr3_aa: CASSYEDTQYF

j_call: TRBJ2-2
v_call: TRBV27
clone_size: NA
d_call: NA
cdr3_nt: TGTGCCAGCAGCCCTACGAACACCGGGGAGCTGTTTTTT
cdr3_aa: CASSPTNTGELFF

j_call: TRBJ2-7
v_call: TRBV27
clone_size: NA
d_call: NA
cdr3_nt: TGTGCCAGCAGCGTGGGGAACTCCTACGAGCAGTACTTC
cdr3_aa: CASSVGNSYEQYF

j_call: TRBJ2-5
v_call: TRBV30
clone_size: NA
d_call: NA
cdr3_nt: TGTGCCTGGGACAGAACCCAGACCCAGTACTTC
cdr3_aa: CAWDRTQTQYF

j_call: TRBJ1-1
v_call: TRBV6-1
clone_size: NA
d_call: TRBD1
cdr3_nt: TGTGCCAGCAGTGAAGGGGACAGGGGGTGGTGGACTGAAGCTTTCTTT
cdr3_aa: CASSEGDRGWWTEAFF

j_call: TRBJ1-1
v_call: TRBV7-9
clone_size: NA
d_call: NA
cdr3_nt: TGTGCCAGCAGCTTCAGGGGTAGTGACACTGAAGCTTTCTTT
cdr3_aa: CASSFRGSDTEAFF

j_call: TRBJ1-2
v_call: TRBV5-5
clone_size: NA
d_call: TRBD1
cdr3_nt: TGTGCCAGCAGCAATGCCGGGACAGGGACCTATGGCTACACCTTC
cdr3_aa: CASSNAGTGTYGYTF

j_call: TRBJ1-1
v_call: TRBV18
clone_size: NA
d_call: NA
cdr3_nt: TGTGCCAGCACTAGCAGGGAGAACACTGAAGCTTTCTTT
cdr3_aa: CASTSRENTEAFF

j_call: TRBJ2-5
v_call: TRBV5-1
clone_size: NA
d_call: TRBD1
cdr3_nt: TGCGCCAGCAGCCGTGGGACAGGGGGCAGGGAGACCCAGTACTTC
cdr3_aa: CASSRGTGGRETQYF

j_call: TRBJ1-2
v_call: TRBV30
clone_size: NA
d_call: NA
cdr3_nt: TGTGCCTGGAGTCTCGGGGAGGCCTCGGGAGGCTACACCTTC
cdr3_aa: CAWSLGEASGGYTF

j_call: TRBJ2-3
v_call: TRBV6-5
clone_size: once
d_call: TRBD2
cdr3_nt: TGTGCCAGCAGTTACAGTTGGGGGGGTTCAGATACGCAGTATTTT
cdr3_aa: CASSYSWGGSDTQYF

j_call: TRBJ1-1
v_call: TRBV5-1
clone_size: few
d_call: NA
cdr3_nt: TGCGCCAGCAGCTTGTCCAGGCCAGGAAACACTGAAGCTTTCTTT
cdr3_aa: CASSLSRPGNTEAFF

j_call: TRBJ2-5
v_call: TRBV6-6
clone_size: NA
d_call: NA
cdr3_nt: TGTGCCAGCAGCTTAATACAGGGAGAGACCCAGTACTTC
cdr3_aa: CASSLIQGETQYF

j_call: TRBJ1-1
v_call: TRBV7-9
clone_size: NA
d_call: NA
cdr3_nt: TGTGCCAGCAGCTCCACAGGCGGACGGAACCCTGAAGCTTTCTTT
cdr3_aa: CASSSTGGRNPEAFF

j_call: TRBJ2-2
v_call: TRBV4-1
clone_size: NA
d_call: TRBD1
cdr3_nt: TGCGCCAGCAGCCATCTTCTGGCTAACAGGGGCCCGAACACCGGGGAGCTGTTTTTT
cdr3_aa: CASSHLLANRGPNTGELFF

j_call: TRBJ2-5
v_call: TRBV4-1
clone_size: NA
d_call: NA
cdr3_nt: TGCGCCAGCAGCCAGGAGCGAGGGGGGCAAGAGACCCAGTACTTC
cdr3_aa: CASSQERGGQETQYF

j_call: TRBJ2-3
v_call: TRBV7-2
clone_size: NA
d_call: NA
cdr3_nt: TGTGCCAGCAGCTACCGATGGCCAGATACGCAGTATTTT
cdr3_aa: CASSYRWPDTQYF

j_call: TRBJ2-5
v_call: TRBV6-6
clone_size: NA
d_call: TRBD2
cdr3_nt: TGTGCCAGCAGACTTACTAGCGGGCAAGAGACCCAGTACTTC
cdr3_aa: CASRLTSGQETQYF

j_call: TRBJ1-4
v_call: TRBV7-2
clone_size: NA
d_call: NA
cdr3_nt: TGTGCCAGCAGCTTAAACGCGGGGACTAATGAAAAACTGTTTTTT
cdr3_aa: CASSLNAGTNEKLFF

j_call: TRBJ2-1
v_call: TRBV5-1
clone_size: NA
d_call: NA
cdr3_nt: TGCGCCAGCAGCCCCTGGCAGTCTACTGGGGAGCAGTTCTTC
cdr3_aa: CASSPWQSTGEQFF